This T cell receptor beta chain was profiled in a study of blood T cell repertoires in COVID-19 (dated by TCRdb to between 2020 and 2021). Regarding the research as a whole: Samples from collaborators originated in the United States, Italy and Spain and spanned both the acute and convalescent phases of COVID-19. The material from the prospective study consisted of cDNA or gDNA derived from T cells, B-cell-depleted T cells, or PBMCs. The dataset comprised deeply sampled blood TCRbeta repertoires from subjects exposed to, actively infected with, or recovered from COVID-19. The repertoires were made available in a free public database intended to serve as a resource for research on the immune response to SARS-CoV-2. The samples were drawn from two sources: the first 160 participants of the ongoing ImmuneRACE study, and 950 to 1,500 subjects contributed by 6 global collaborators. Sample metadata almost always included a de-identified subject ID, COVID-19 status, age in years and sex. Where available, HLA class I and class II types were taken from metadata supplied by the sample provider and were not determined by assay-based typing.

Participants in the prospective study were enrolled through a virtual design, were aged about 18 to 100 years, and lived in approximately 24 United States geographic areas. To assign participants to cohorts, the prospective study relied on clinical history that participants themselves reported in a screening survey and a study questionnaire. Recovered participants in ImmuneRACE Cohort 3 were defined as having two consecutive negative NP/OP PCR tests, clearance from a healthcare professional, or resolution of symptoms. Mobile phlebotomists in the prospective study collected whole blood, serum and a nasopharyngeal or oropharyngeal swab from every participant. Over an approximately 2-month period, participants in the prospective study had the option of providing additional blood draws and questionnaires. Before DNA extraction, prospective study blood samples were shipped either frozen or at room temperature.

On the study overall, not on this receptor specifically: The amount of clinical and demographic metadata varied by source and participant and was provided uncurated.

The immunoSEQ Assay, a bias-controlled multiplex PCR, was used to amplify TCRbeta CDR3 regions from genomic DNA. In the authors' own workflow: The number of nucleated cells in each sample was estimated from the amplification of reference gene primers within the assay. Sequence reads were collapsed and filtered to measure the absolute abundance of every unique TCRbeta CDR3 rearrangement. For each sample, productive Simpson clonality was calculated by taking the square root of Simpson's diversity index across productive rearrangements. The source is immuneACCESS, and TCRdb retained only in-frame sequences with V and J called. Part of the clones is not carried over; for the studies checked, unresolved V genes explain less than half of this, and the remainder is unexplained. D and trimming were read from the DNA, whereas the V and J calls and clone size are those reported in that table. A total of 180,000 or so clones appear in this sample, about nine tenths of them only once. The ten largest clones add up to more than 0.75% of the sample.

On this clone: This clone's antigen is unknown. Per-nucleotide qualities are absent, and no much larger clonotype sits a single base away.

The CDR3 contains 16 residues, cysteine and phenylalanine counted. CDR3 DNA is the only sequence kept; it has 48 bases, read in frame from the first base. V is clipped by 5 bases and J by 5 bases, and the sequence between their germline boundaries is 18 bases long. The germline V gene (reference sequence) yields SEHNR for CDR1 and FQNEAQ for CDR2. The chain uses TRBV7-9 and TRBJ2-2; the D gene is possibly TRBD1, with 6 bases matching. The sample taken for sequencing was PBMCs or T cells enriched from blood (not recorded which). This clonotype originated in a young woman who had recovered from COVID-19. Here is the DNA: TGTGCCAGCAGCCCTGGGGCAGGGGTTGGAACCGGGGAGCTGTTTTTT. Translation gives CASSPGAGVGTGELFF.